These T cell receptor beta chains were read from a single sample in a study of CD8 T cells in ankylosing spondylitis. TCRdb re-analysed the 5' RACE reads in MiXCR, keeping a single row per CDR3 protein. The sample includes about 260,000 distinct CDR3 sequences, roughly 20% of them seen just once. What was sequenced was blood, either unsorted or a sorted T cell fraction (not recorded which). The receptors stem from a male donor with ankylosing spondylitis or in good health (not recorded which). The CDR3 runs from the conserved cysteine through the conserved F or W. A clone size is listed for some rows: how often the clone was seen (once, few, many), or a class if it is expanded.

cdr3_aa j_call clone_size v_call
CASSPSGGQGYGYTF TRBJ1-2 . TRBV11-2
CSASGTSGRTGELFF TRBJ2-2 many TRBV20-1
CASSWGTGKGNEQFF TRBJ2-1 . TRBV5-1
CASNIAGASTDTQYF TRBJ2-3 . TRBV12-5
CASSLSGTGGAGQTQYF TRBJ2-5 . TRBV28
CASSSIWGTGLNEQFF TRBJ2-1 few TRBV11-2
CSARGRANTDTQYF TRBJ2-3 . TRBV20-1
CASSSSGSEQFF TRBJ2-1 few TRBV27
CASSFWTSVEDTQYF TRBJ2-3 . TRBV7-8
CASSSSLGGIYSNQPQHF TRBJ1-5 . TRBV12-3/TRBV12-4
CASSQQGIKNTGELFF TRBJ2-2 many TRBV2
CSVGGGQGLGGELFF TRBJ2-2 few TRBV29-1
CASSPDINQPQHF TRBJ1-5 . TRBV18
CASSEGQAYNEQFF TRBJ2-1 . TRBV6-4
CASRPENTGELFF TRBJ2-2 few TRBV5-1
CASSYLADSSYNSPLHF TRBJ1-6 . TRBV6-5
CASSFVLAGGFNEQFF TRBJ2-1 . TRBV27
CASNRDRGRDGEKLFF TRBJ1-4 . TRBV19